Presented here are 21 T cell receptor beta chains from one specimen sequenced in a study of identical twins. Via MiXCR, TCRdb re-called the 5' RACE reads, giving one row per CDR3 protein. The sample records about 690,000 distinct CDR3 sequences, less than 7% being singletons. The sequenced material came from naive T cells sorted from blood. The origin of the receptors is a man aged 18 to 30 in good health.

This clonotype has more than one count but fewer than ten. The rearrangement uses TRBV4-1 and TRBJ2-6, with D perhaps matching TRBD1 (5 bases). The V and J ends lost 6 bases and 2 bases respectively, with 23 bases between them. The CDR3 loop spans 19 amino acids. Germline values: CDR1 MGHRA, CDR2 YSYEKL. The CDR3 region is CASRLGPTVPAAGANVLTF. CDR3 nucleotides: TGCGCCAGCAGGCTGGGGCCGACAGTGCCTGCAGCTGGGGCCAACGTCCTGACTTTC.

The chain couples TRBV12-3 or TRBV12-4 to TRBJ2-7; D is undetermined. V was clipped by 5 bases and J by 3 bases, with 14 bases between them. The CDR3 is made up of 14 amino acids. CDR3 sequence: CASSPEDGNYEQYF. CDR3 coding DNA: TGTGCCAGCAGTCCAGAAGACGGAAACTACGAGCAGTACTTC.

The sample holds a few counts of this clonotype. The CDR3 spells CASSYYGYQQPQHF. The CDR3 region has the DNA TGTGCCAGCAGTTATTATGGTTATCAGCAGCCCCAGCATTTT. V gene TRBV6-5 combines with J gene TRBJ1-5; no clear D gene. The germline V and J ends were trimmed by 3 bases and 7 bases, with 13 bases remaining between them. CDR3 length: 14 amino acids. CDR1 is MNHEY, CDR2 SVGAGI, per germline.

This clonotype was recorded at least ten times. V usage is TRBV9 and J usage is TRBJ2-3, with no clear D. CDR3 length equals 13 residues. V was pared by 3 bases and J by 3 bases, with 8 bases between. Germline CDR1 SGDLS, CDR2 YYNGEE. Here the CDR3 reads CASSDSRTDTQYF. CDR3 bases: TGTGCCAGCAGCGATTCACGGACAGATACGCAGTATTTT.

This clonotype was seen ten or more times. As DNA, the CDR3 is TGTGCCAGCAGCCGGGGAGGGATCGGACAGGGCAACTACGAGCAGTACTTC. Protein product: CASSRGGIGQGNYEQYF. The V and J genes are TRBV11-1 and TRBJ2-7; D might be TRBD1 (8 bases). Germline CDR1 is SGHAT and CDR2 is FQDESV (reference sequence). The CDR3 runs 17 residues. V was cut by 5 bases and J by 3 bases, with 23 bases left in between.

CDR3 sequence (DNA): TGTGCCAGCAGCTACAGGGGGAGCACTGAAGCTTTCTTT. As protein: CASSYRGSTEAFF. The chain recombines TRBV3-1 with TRBJ1-1; 8 positions agree with TRBD1. CDR1 is LGHDT and CDR2 is YNNKEL in the germline V gene (reference sequence). The CDR3 runs 13 residues. Losses at the gene ends were 5 bases for V and 4 bases for J; bases not matched to a gene: 3.

This clonotype was seen ten or more times. J is TRBJ2-3 and V is TRBV5-4; 7 bases agree with TRBD2. CDR1 is SGHNT and CDR2 is YYREEE in the germline V gene (reference sequence). The CDR3 runs to 12 residues. CDR3 sequence: CATQRDSDTQYF. The CDR3 nucleotides are TGTGCAACCCAGCGGGATTCAGATACGCAGTATTTT.

This clonotype showed up just a few times. The chain has TRBV5-6 and TRBJ2-7, with D possibly TRBD2 on 6 matching bases. The V gene's germline CDR1 is SGHDT and CDR2 YYEEEE. Trimming removed 1 base at V and 5 bases at J, with 16 bases between. The CDR3 runs to 15 residues. The chain's CDR3 is CASSLFTSKSDEQYF. In nucleotides, the CDR3 is TGTGCCAGCAGCTTGTTTACTAGCAAATCGGACGAGCAGTACTTC.

This clonotype was counted between two and nine times. This rearrangement joins TRBV6-1 to TRBJ2-7; 7 positions agree with TRBD1. The length of the CDR3 is 13 residues. Germline assignment: CDR1 MNHNS and CDR2 SASEGT. With 6 bases clipped from V and 4 bases from J, the junction kept 6 bases outside the gene matches. CDR3 sequence (DNA): TGTGCCAGCAGGAAACAGGGGAAGTACGAGCAGTACGTC. Protein product: CASRKQGKYEQYV.

This clonotype was found once. Possible read error: a much larger clone is one base away. This chain connects TRBV29-1 to TRBJ2-1; TRBD2 aligns across 7 bases. CDR3 length equals 13 residues. The V gene's germline CDR1 is SQVTM and CDR2 ANQGSEA. Losses at the gene ends were 5 bases for V and 6 bases for J; bases not matched to a gene: 7. CDR3 in DNA: TGCAGCGTTAGAGGACTAGGTTGCAATGAGCAGTTCTTC. It encodes CSVRGLGCNEQFF.

This clonotype was counted between two and nine times. This chain connects TRBV4-3 to TRBJ2-7, with D possibly being TRBD2 (5 bases). Trimming removed 2 bases from V and 0 bases from J, with 20 bases in between. The CDR3 sequence is 18 residues long. The germline V gene has CDR1 LGHNA and CDR2 YSLEER. The CDR3 is CASSQMVGGGPSSYEQYF. The CDR3, as DNA: TGCGCCAGCAGCCAAATGGTTGGAGGCGGGCCAAGCTCCTACGAGCAGTACTTC.

This clonotype has at least ten counts. This sequence joins TRBV6-5 and TRBJ2-7; 11 bases agree with TRBD1. J was trimmed by 5 bases and V by 0 bases; bases with no gene match: 0. The CDR3 sequence is 14 residues long. Germline V lookup: CDR1 MNHEY, CDR2 SVGAGI. The DNA of the CDR3 is TGTGCCAGCAGTTACTCGGGACAGGGGGACGAGCAGTACTTC. This translates into CASSYSGQGDEQYF.

There are many counts of this clonotype. The chain uses TRBV5-1 and TRBJ2-3; 10 bases line up with TRBD2. Trimming cost V 1 base and J 4 bases; bases outside gene matches: 6. Germline CDR1 reads SGHRS; CDR2 reads YFSETQ. This CDR3 contains 16 residues. CDR3 residues: CASSLNPSGSSDTQYF. CDR3 coding DNA: TGCGCCAGCAGCTTGAACCCTAGCGGGAGCTCAGATACGCAGTATTTT.

This clonotype has at least ten counts. The V and J genes are TRBV20-1 and TRBJ1-5; TRBD1 agrees at 8 bases. CDR3 size: 13 residues. After removal of 6 bases from V and 5 bases from J, the junction contained 6 bases not matched to a gene. Germline V CDR1 and CDR2: DFQATT, SNEGSKA (reference sequence). The DNA of the CDR3 is TGCAGTGCGGTCACAGGGGGAGATCAGCCCCAGCATTTT. Protein product: CSAVTGGDQPQHF.

In its sample, this clonotype was seen many times. The V gene is TRBV20-1, the J gene TRBJ2-5; D not certain. The germline V gene encodes CDR1 DFQATT and CDR2 SNEGSKA (reference sequence). This CDR3 is built from 14 residues. The V end lost 6 bases, the J end lost 5 bases, and 19 bases lay between the germline ends. This CDR3 reads CSAFSSWGTETQYF. The DNA of the CDR3 is TGCAGTGCATTTTCTAGTTGGGGTACCGAGACCCAGTACTTC.

This clonotype showed up just a few times. This chain links TRBV4-3 with TRBJ2-5; D possibly corresponds to TRBD2 (6 bases). The CDR3 contains 20 residues. V was pared by 0 bases and J by 0 bases, with 23 bases between. Germline assignment: CDR1 LGHNA and CDR2 YSLEER. CDR3 sequence: CASSQDVLSGAVGNQETQYF. The CDR3 DNA is TGCGCCAGCAGCCAAGACGTATTGTCGGGAGCGGTCGGGAACCAAGAGACCCAGTACTTC.

This clonotype was seen ten or more times. The V gene is TRBV12-3 or TRBV12-4, the J gene TRBJ2-7, with TRBD1 matching 7 bases. Germline trimming cut 6 bases from V and 0 bases from J; bases unmatched to any gene: 5. This CDR3 spans 14 amino acids. CDR3 amino acids: CASRDDRVSYEQYV. In DNA form, the CDR3 reads TGTGCCAGCAGAGACGACAGGGTCTCCTACGAGCAGTACGTC.

The table lists this clonotype with a few counts. The chain links TRBV27 to TRBJ2-5; possibly TRBD1 or TRBD2 for D (6 bases each). Germline assignment: CDR1 MNHEY and CDR2 SMNVEV (reference sequence). V lost 1 base, J lost 2 bases, and 11 bases lay in between. The CDR3 is made up of 15 amino acids. DNA for the CDR3: TGTGCCAGCAGTTTATTTCGGGGGCGACAAGAGACCCAGTACTTC. Translation: CASSLFRGRQETQYF.

This clonotype was detected a few times. J is TRBJ2-1 and V is TRBV6-6; 7 bases are shared with TRBD1. CDR3 size: 13 residues. J was trimmed by 9 bases and V by 5 bases; bases with no gene match: 7. CDR1 and CDR2 from the germline V gene are MNHNY and SVGAGI (reference sequence). The CDR3 protein is CASSRKTGSEQFF. The CDR3 DNA reads TGTGCCAGCAGTCGTAAGACAGGGAGTGAGCAGTTCTTC.

This clonotype was seen ten or more times. The chain is built from TRBV12-3 or TRBV12-4 and TRBJ1-2; 8 bases are a match to TRBD1. V lost 4 bases to trimming and J lost 0 bases; unmatched junction nucleotides: 7. The CDR3 covers 16 residues. CDR3 DNA sequence: TGTGCCAGCAGTTCAAGGACAGGGCGAGCTAACTATGGCTACACCTTC. It encodes CASSSRTGRANYGYTF.

This clonotype was observed a few times. The chain employs TRBV11-1 and TRBJ2-6, with 11 bases identical to TRBD2. Trimming took 5 bases from V and 0 from J; bases not matched to a gene: 6. The CDR3 has 18 amino acids. The germline V gene has CDR1 SGHAT and CDR2 FQDESV (reference sequence). CDR3 sequence: CASSRPTSGTSGANVLTF. Here the CDR3 DNA reads TGTGCCAGCAGCAGACCGACTAGCGGGACCTCTGGGGCCAACGTCCTGACTTTC.